These 10 T cell receptor beta chains came from one sample sequenced in a study of CD8 T cells in ankylosing spondylitis. TCRdb independently ran MiXCR on the 5' RACE reads; one entry per CDR3 protein. This sample has about 250,000 distinct CDR3 sequences, with about 10% found just once. The sample comprised blood, either unsorted or a sorted T cell fraction (not recorded which). These receptors all come from a male donor with ankylosing spondylitis or in good health (not recorded which).

This clonotype has ten or more counts. The chain uses TRBV27 and TRBJ1-2; D remains unclear. This CDR3 spans 15 amino acids. The ends were cut back, 0 bases at V and 10 bases at J, with 18 bases in the middle. CDR1 is MNHEY, CDR2 SMNVEV, per germline (reference sequence). The CDR3 protein is CASSLSVGHSMIYTF. The CDR3 region has the DNA TGTGCCAGCAGTTTATCGGTAGGGCACTCAATGATCTACACCTTC.

This chain connects TRBV7-9 to TRBJ1-1; D is perhaps TRBD1 (5 bases). The V end lost 1 base, the J end lost 6 bases, and 12 bases lay between the germline ends. Germline CDR1 SEHNR, CDR2 FQNEAQ (reference sequence). The CDR3 is 14 residues long. This CDR3 is CASSLEGRVSEAFF. The CDR3, as DNA: TGTGCCAGCAGCTTAGAGGGCAGGGTATCTGAAGCTTTCTTT.

This clonotype has a handful of counts. This may stem from a read error, because a much larger clone lies one nucleotide away. The CDR3 coding sequence is TGTGCCAGCAGCCAAGAATTACTACAGAATGAGCAGTTCTTC. Protein: CASSQELLQNEQFF. The chain links TRBV14 to TRBJ2-1; no firm D call. CDR1 SGHDN and CDR2 FVKESK come from the germline V gene. The ends were cut back, 0 bases at V and 7 bases at J, with 10 bases in the middle. The CDR3 contains 14 residues.

The gene calls are TRBV29-1 and TRBJ1-4; 9 bases are a match to TRBD1. Germline values: CDR1 SQVTM, CDR2 ANQGSEA. After removal of 6 bases from V and 7 bases from J, the junction contained 9 bases not matched to a gene. The CDR3 length is 14 residues. CDR3 in amino acids: CSVALGTGTEKLFF. CDR3 DNA sequence: TGCAGCGTCGCCTTAGGGACAGGGACTGAAAAACTGTTTTTT.

This clonotype was seen at least ten times. The chain recombines TRBV29-1 with TRBJ1-1, with a possible D match to TRBD1 (5 bases). Looked up from germline, CDR1 is SQVTM and CDR2 is ANQGSEA. This CDR3 is built from 12 residues. V shed 7 bases and J shed 1 base, with 10 bases lying between them. The CDR3 here is CSGSTGNTEAFF. CDR3 sequence (DNA): TGCAGCGGCTCTACAGGGAACACTGAAGCTTTCTTT.

This clonotype was counted at least ten times. The rearrangement links TRBV19 to TRBJ2-1; the match to TRBD2 covers 7 bases. The CDR3 totals 14 residues. The germline V gene has CDR1 LNHDA and CDR2 SQIVND (reference sequence). V trimming: 3 bases; J trimming: 4 bases; junction bases outside the gene matches: 3. This CDR3 is CASSIGGDYNEQFF. CDR3 in DNA: TGTGCCAGTAGTATTGGGGGGGATTACAATGAGCAGTTCTTC.

This clonotype occurred many times. The chain couples TRBV20-1 to TRBJ2-1; possibly TRBD2 for D (6 bases). This CDR3 has 15 amino acids. Germline V lookup: CDR1 DFQATT, CDR2 SNEGSKA (reference sequence). Trimming removed 0 bases at V and 10 bases at J, with 19 bases between. The CDR3 nucleotides are TGCAGTGCTAGAGAAGGGGCCGCGGAGCGGGTCGAGCAGTTCTTC. It codes for CSAREGAAERVEQFF.

This clonotype was recorded many times. The genes are TRBV29-1 and TRBJ1-4; 7 nucleotides match TRBD1. Per germline, CDR1 SQVTM and CDR2 ANQGSEA. CDR3 length: 17 amino acids. V lost 6 bases to trimming and J lost 4 bases; unmatched junction nucleotides: 17. CDR3 sequence (DNA): TGCAGCGTGACGTCGGGACAGATCATGGGGCGTAATGAAAAACTGTTTTTT. The encoded protein is CSVTSGQIMGRNEKLFF.

This chain links TRBV30 with TRBJ2-7, with D possibly matching TRBD1 (5 bases). There are 13 residues in the CDR3. Trimming left V 2 bases short and J 2 bases short, with 10 bases between. Germline assignment: CDR1 GTSNPN and CDR2 SVGIG (reference sequence). CDR3 region: CAWSTGLAYEQYF. Here the CDR3 DNA reads TGTGCCTGGAGTACAGGTCTCGCCTACGAGCAGTACTTC.

This clonotype was counted a few times. V and J are TRBV20-1 and TRBJ2-4; 8 bases match TRBD1. This CDR3 region has 14 residues. The germline V gene encodes CDR1 DFQATT and CDR2 SNEGSKA (reference sequence). J lost 3 bases, V lost 6 bases, and 7 bases had no gene match. The CDR3: CSAEYRGNKNIQYF. CDR3 sequence (DNA): TGCAGTGCCGAATACAGGGGGAACAAAAACATTCAGTACTTC.